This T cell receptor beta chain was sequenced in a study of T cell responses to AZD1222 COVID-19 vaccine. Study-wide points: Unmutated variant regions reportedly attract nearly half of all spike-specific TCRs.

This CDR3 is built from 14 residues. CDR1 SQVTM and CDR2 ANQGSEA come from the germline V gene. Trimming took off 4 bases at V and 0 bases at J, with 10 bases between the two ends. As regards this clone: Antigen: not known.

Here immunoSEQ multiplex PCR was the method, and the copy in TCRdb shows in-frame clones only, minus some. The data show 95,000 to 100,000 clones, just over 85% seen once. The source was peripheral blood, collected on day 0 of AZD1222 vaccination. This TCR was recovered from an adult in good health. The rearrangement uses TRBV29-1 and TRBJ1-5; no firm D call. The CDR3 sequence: CSVAQTNSNQPQHF. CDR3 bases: TGCAGCGTTGCCCAAACCAATAGCAATCAGCCCCAGCATTTT.